A selection of T cell receptor beta chains follows, all from one sample in a study of vaccination effects on CD4 cells after COVID-19. Profiling relied on immunoSEQ multiplex PCR, and the TCRdb table lists in-frame clones only, not all of them. There are about 22,000 clones in the sample; around four fifths occur only once, and about 24% lies in the top ten. For these TCRs, the target antigens are not known. Source: CD4+ T cells from PBMCs cultured with HCoV-NL63 spike peptides, taken after COVID-19 vaccination. All receptors derive from a human donor who received a COVID-19 vaccine. The CDR3 runs from the conserved cysteine through the conserved F or W. A D gene is named only where the DNA matches it firmly. Clone size is given for some rows only: seen once, a few or many times, or a class if the clone is expanded.

d_call	clone_size	v_call	j_call	cdr3_length	cdr3_aa	cdr3_nt
TRBD2	.	TRBV7-3	TRBJ2-5	16	CASSLHGLAGGETQYF	TGTGCCAGCAGCCTCCACGGACTAGCGGGGGGGGAGACCCAGTACTTC
.	.	TRBV10-3	TRBJ1-5	13	CAISRGDNQPQHF	TGTGCCATCAGTAGGGGGGATAATCAGCCCCAGCATTTT
.	once	TRBV7-6	TRBJ1-6	15	CASSLGAQGNSPLHF	TGTGCCAGCAGCTTGGGCGCCCAGGGTAATTCACCCCTCCACTTT
.	.	TRBV15	TRBJ2-1	15	CATSSLDPSYNEQFF	TGTGCCACCAGTTCACTAGATCCCTCCTACAATGAGCAGTTCTTC
.	.	TRBV6-1	TRBJ1-6	16	CASSEARHYLGSPLHF	TGTGCCAGCAGTGAAGCCCGACACTATCTAGGTTCACCCCTCCACTTT
TRBD2	.	TRBV4-1	TRBJ2-2	18	CASRAGLAGGLWTGELFF	TGCGCCAGCAGGGCGGGGCTAGCGGGAGGTTTATGGACCGGGGAGCTGTTTTTT
.	.	TRBV18	TRBJ1-3	15	CASSPNRRAGNTIYF	TGTGCCAGCTCACCTAACAGGAGGGCGGGAAACACCATATATTTT
.	.	TRBV7-2	TRBJ1-2	15	CASSLANRLNYGYTF	TGTGCCAGCAGCTTAGCGAACCGGCTTAACTATGGCTACACCTTC
.	.	TRBV4-1	TRBJ2-2	14	CASSQGKVTGELFF	TGCGCCAGCAGCCAGGGAAAAGTAACCGGGGAGCTGTTTTTT
.	few	TRBV6-1	TRBJ1-2	15	CASSEGVGGFRGYTF	TGTGCCAGCAGTGAAGGGGTTGGGGGATTCAGGGGCTACACCTTC
TRBD1	.	TRBV2	TRBJ2-3	17	CASSEGRGQYRTDTQYF	TGTGCCAGCAGTGAGGGCCGGGGACAGTACCGCACAGATACGCAGTATTTT
.	.	TRBV6-5	TRBJ2-7	14	CASRGELVTYEQYF	TGTGCCAGCAGGGGGGAATTGGTGACCTACGAGCAGTACTTC
TRBD1	.	TRBV2	TRBJ1-1	13	CATSTGTNTEAFF	TGTGCCACCTCGACAGGGACGAACACTGAAGCTTTCTTT
TRBD2	.	TRBV5-4	TRBJ2-6	18	CASSPGTSGRTGANVLTF	TGTGCCAGCAGCCCGGGGACTAGCGGGAGGACTGGGGCCAACGTCCTGACTTTC
.	once	TRBV6-1	TRBJ2-7	11	CASSEQYEQYF	TGTGCCAGCAGTGAACAGTACGAGCAGTACTTC
.	.	TRBV18	TRBJ2-7	14	CASSEVPPPYEQYF	TGTGCCAGCTCAGAGGTCCCGCCCCCCTACGAGCAGTACTTC
.	.	TRBV10-3	TRBJ2-3	18	CAISPPPSVHPSTDTQYF	TGTGCCATCAGTCCCCCACCAAGCGTGCACCCCAGTACAGATACGCAGTATTTT
.	.	TRBV6-5	TRBJ1-2	11	CASNDLYGYTF	TGTGCCAGCAACGACCTCTATGGCTACACCTTC
.	.	TRBV30	TRBJ2-7	13	CAWSRVSSYEQYF	TGTGCCTGGAGCAGGGTTAGCTCCTACGAGCAGTACTTC